These T cell receptor beta chains were read from a single sample in a study of identical twins. TCRdb fed the 5' RACE reads into MiXCR, producing one record per CDR3 protein. The profile shows approximately 620,000 distinct CDR3 sequences, 8.6% of them singletons. These data were also reused for a study on yellow fever vaccine responses in identical twins.

Source material: PBMCs. Source of these receptors: a woman aged 18-29 years in good health. CDR3s include the opening cysteine and the closing phenylalanine or tryptophan. D genes are given only for firm matches. Expanded clones are given a class, and other clones once, few, many or no size at all.

TRBJ1-5,NA,many,TRBV5-1,TGCGCCAGCAGCCCTGATCTGGGGGGTCAGCCCCAGCATTTT,CASSPDLGGQPQHF
TRBJ2-3,TRBD1,few,TRBV7-2,TGTGCCAGCAGCGCGGGACAGGGGAGCTCGGATACGCAGTATTTT,CASSAGQGSSDTQYF
TRBJ2-1,NA,many,TRBV7-2,TGTGCCAGCAGCTTAGTGGGGGGCCGGGTAAATGAGCAGTTCTTC,CASSLVGGRVNEQFF
TRBJ2-5,TRBD2,NA,TRBV7-2,TGTGCCAGCAGTAAACCTAGCGGGGGGGCAGTACTAGGGCCCCAGTACTTC,CASSKPSGGAVLGPQYF
TRBJ2-3,NA,few,TRBV29-1,TGCAGCGCTGCCTTCACAGATACGCAGTATTTT,CSAAFTDTQYF
TRBJ2-1,NA,NA,TRBV24-1,TGTGCCACCAGTGAAGGGAGGCGGTTTTCCTACAATGAGCAGTTCTTC,CATSEGRRFSYNEQFF
TRBJ2-3,NA,few,TRBV20-1,TGCAGTGCTAGAGCCGCCAGTGCAGATACGCAGTATTTT,CSARAASADTQYF
TRBJ2-3,NA,many,TRBV15,TGTGCCACCAGGAGGGCAGGGACCGATACGCAGTATTTT,CATRRAGTDTQYF
TRBJ1-4,TRBD1,NA,TRBV6-5,TGTGCCAGCAGTTCACAGGGGAAGAATGAAAAACTGTTTTTT,CASSSQGKNEKLFF
TRBJ2-3,TRBD2,few,TRBV20-1,TGCAGTTCTAGAGCGGGAGCCATAGATACGCAGTATTTT,CSSRAGAIDTQYF
TRBJ2-5,TRBD1,NA,TRBV18,TGTGCCAGCTCCCCAGGGACAGGATGGCAAGAGACCCAGTACTTC,CASSPGTGWQETQYF
TRBJ2-2,TRBD1,NA,TRBV15,TGTGCCACCAGCGACAGGGGAGACACCGGGGAGCTGTTTTTT,CATSDRGDTGELFF
TRBJ2-2,TRBD2,many,TRBV25-1,TGTGCCAGCAGTGAATCGGGGAGCGGGATAGGTTCCGGGGAGCTGTTTTTT,CASSESGSGIGSGELFF
TRBJ1-3,NA,NA,TRBV10-3,TGTGCCATCAGTGAGTCACGGCCAGGGGGAAACACCATATATTTT,CAISESRPGGNTIYF
TRBJ2-2,NA,NA,TRBV12-3/TRBV12-4,TGTGCCAGCGTAGTGGAACGGGGCGGGGAGCTGTTTTTT,CASVVERGGELFF
TRBJ2-2,NA,few,TRBV7-2,TGTGCCAGCAGCTCCCTGACAGTGAACACCGGGGAGCTGTTTTTT,CASSSLTVNTGELFF
TRBJ2-6,TRBD1,many,TRBV27,TGTGCCAGCAGTTTAAACACAGGGGGCTCTGGGGCCAACGTCCTGACTTTC,CASSLNTGGSGANVLTF
TRBJ2-1,TRBD1,NA,TRBV14,TGTGCCAGCAGGCTGACAGGGGTCACGGATGAGCAGTTCTTC,CASRLTGVTDEQFF
TRBJ1-1,NA,many,TRBV15,TGTGCCACCAGCAGAGCTTCCCAAGGTCTAGGCTCTACCGCTTTCTTT,CATSRASQGLGSTAFF
TRBJ2-5,NA,NA,TRBV18,TGTGCCAGCTCACCACGCCCGGACGCTAAATATGGAGAGACCCAGTACTTC,CASSPRPDAKYGETQYF
TRBJ2-5,NA,NA,TRBV5-1,TGCGCCAGCAGACGCGGGGAACAAGAGACCCAGTACTTC,CASRRGEQETQYF
TRBJ1-5,TRBD1,NA,TRBV12-3/TRBV12-4,TGTGCCAGCAGCCGTACAGGGGGTGGTAATCAGCCCCAGCATTTT,CASSRTGGGNQPQHF
TRBJ2-3,TRBD1,few,TRBV2,TGTGCCAGCAGCCCGGGACAAGGGGGCCGTACGCAGTATTTT,CASSPGQGGRTQYF
TRBJ1-5,NA,many,TRBV7-2,TGTGCCAGCAGCCCTGGGTTCTCTAGCAATCAGCCCCAGCATTTT,CASSPGFSSNQPQHF
TRBJ2-3,NA,few,TRBV4-3,TGCGCCAGCAGCCAAGACATCGCGGGCGGAGATACGCAGTATTTT,CASSQDIAGGDTQYF
TRBJ1-2,NA,NA,TRBV20-1,TGCAGTGCTAGAGAAGGTTGGGGCACGGCTAACTATGGCTACACCTTC,CSAREGWGTANYGYTF
TRBJ2-5,NA,few,TRBV5-1,TGCGCCAGCAGCTCGATGCCTGGTTTCCAAGAGACCCAGTACTTC,CASSSMPGFQETQYF
TRBJ2-3,TRBD2,few,TRBV11-2,TGTGCCAGCAGCCACCCTCGGGGGGGCGTGCCAGATACGCAGTATTTT,CASSHPRGGVPDTQYF
TRBJ2-5,NA,few,TRBV28,TGTGCCAGCAGTGGGTTTAAGGCCCAAGGAACCCAGTACTTC,CASSGFKAQGTQYF
TRBJ1-4,NA,few,TRBV28,TGTGCCAGCAGTTTGGGCAGATCAGCTGAACTGTTTTTT,CASSLGRSAELFF
TRBJ2-2,TRBD2,few,TRBV6-2/TRBV6-3,TGTGCCAGCAACAACATAGCGGGAGCCAATCCCGCCTGGTACACCGGGGAGCTGTTTTTT,CASNNIAGANPAWYTGELFF
TRBJ2-3,NA,NA,TRBV27,TGTGCCAGCATGGCGGCCCCAGGGCCGACAGATACGCAGTATTTT,CASMAAPGPTDTQYF
TRBJ1-1,NA,NA,TRBV6-1,TGTGCCAGCATGCGGACTCATACGAACACTGAAGCTTTCTTT,CASMRTHTNTEAFF
TRBJ2-7,TRBD2,many,TRBV27,TGTGCCAGCAGTTTAGCCGGGACTAGACCTCGGCAGTACTTC,CASSLAGTRPRQYF